These 3 T cell receptor beta chains were all obtained from the same sample, sequenced in a study of blood T cells in healthy people across ages. For the second PCR, which ran for about 7 to 11 cycles, a sample-barcoded 5' primer and a J-beta primer mix were used. MiXCR was run by TCRdb on the 5' RACE reads, yielding one entry per CDR3 protein. The table lists about 1.1 million distinct CDR3 sequences, 30% to 40% of them singletons. Sequences were obtained from blood. These receptors all come from a man younger than 30 in good health.

In this sample, this clonotype turned up a few times. The chain recombines TRBV2 with TRBJ1-4; 7 positions match TRBD1. The germline V gene encodes CDR1 SNHLY and CDR2 FYNNEI. With 7 bases clipped from V and 2 bases from J, the junction kept 4 bases outside the gene matches. The CDR3 has 14 residues. CDR3 in amino acids: CASNPTGTNEKLFF. The CDR3 DNA sequence: TGTGCCAGCAATCCGACAGGGACTAATGAAAAACTGTTTTTT.

V gene TRBV6-1 combines with J gene TRBJ1-5; the match to TRBD1 covers 8 bases. Germline V CDR1 and CDR2: MNHNS, SASEGT. This CDR3 spans 15 amino acids. V trimming: 8 bases; J trimming: 5 bases; junction bases outside the gene matches: 11. DNA of the CDR3: TGTGCCAGCTGGACAGGGTGGCTTAAGGATCAGCCCCAGCATTTT. Translation: CASWTGWLKDQPQHF.

The V gene is TRBV3-1, the J gene TRBJ2-5; D not resolved. The tail of the sequence fits TRBJ2-7 better, so the J call may be wrong. The germline gives CDR1 LGHDT, CDR2 YNNKEL (reference sequence). The CDR3 runs to 16 residues. The CDR3 here is CASSLRGGRHSYEQYF. DNA of the CDR3: TGTGCCAGCAGCCTCCGCGGTGGTAGGCACTCCTACGAGCAGTACTTC.